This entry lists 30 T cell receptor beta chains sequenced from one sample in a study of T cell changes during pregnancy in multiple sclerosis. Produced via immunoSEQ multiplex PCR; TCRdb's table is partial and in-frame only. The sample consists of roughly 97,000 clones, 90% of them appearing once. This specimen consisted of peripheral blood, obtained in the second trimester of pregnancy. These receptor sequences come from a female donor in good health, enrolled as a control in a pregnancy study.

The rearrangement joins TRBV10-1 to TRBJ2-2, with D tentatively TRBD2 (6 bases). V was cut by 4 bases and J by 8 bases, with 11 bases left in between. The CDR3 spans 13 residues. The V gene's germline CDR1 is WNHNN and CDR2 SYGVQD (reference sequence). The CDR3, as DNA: TGCGCCAGCAGTGCGGGGGATGCTGGGGAGCTGTTTTTT. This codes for CASSAGDAGELFF.

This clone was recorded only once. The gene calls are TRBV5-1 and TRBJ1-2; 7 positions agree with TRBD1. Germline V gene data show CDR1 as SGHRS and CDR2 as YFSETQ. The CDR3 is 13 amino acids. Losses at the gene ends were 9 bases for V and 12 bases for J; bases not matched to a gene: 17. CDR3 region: CATGWGDDRVDTF. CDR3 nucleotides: TGCGCCACCGGTTGGGGGGACGACAGGGTCGACACCTTC. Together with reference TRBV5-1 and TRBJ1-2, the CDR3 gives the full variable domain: KAGVTQTPRYLIKTRGQQVTLSCSPISGHRSVSWYQQTPGQGLQFLFEYFSETQRNKGNFPGRFSGRQFSNSRSEMNVSTLELGDSALYLCATGWGDDRVDTFGSGTRLTVV.

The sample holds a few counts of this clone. The CDR3 loop is CATLRTFEAFF. The CDR3 DNA sequence: TGTGCCACGTTACGCACATTTGAAGCTTTCTTT. This sequence joins TRBV6-1 and TRBJ1-1; D gene ambiguous. The CDR3 covers 11 residues. Germline lookup yields CDR1 MNHNS and CDR2 SASEGT. Deletions cut 10 bases from V and 7 bases from J, with 13 bases between.

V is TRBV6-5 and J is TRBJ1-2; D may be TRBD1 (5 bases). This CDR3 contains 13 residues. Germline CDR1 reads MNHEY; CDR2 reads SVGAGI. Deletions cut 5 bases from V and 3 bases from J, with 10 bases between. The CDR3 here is CASSRPGDYGYTF. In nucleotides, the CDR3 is TGTGCCAGCAGTCGACCGGGGGACTATGGCTACACCTTC.

Here the CDR3 reads CASSPERGQAAGVGTEAFF. CDR3 DNA: TGTGCCAGCAGCCCAGAGCGGGGACAGGCGGCCGGCGTAGGGACTGAAGCTTTCTTT. J is TRBJ1-1 and V is TRBV7-9; 8 bases align to TRBD1. V was clipped by 5 bases and J by 5 bases; unmatched bases: 22. In germline, CDR1 is SEHNR, CDR2 FQNEAQ (reference sequence). The CDR3 contains 19 residues.

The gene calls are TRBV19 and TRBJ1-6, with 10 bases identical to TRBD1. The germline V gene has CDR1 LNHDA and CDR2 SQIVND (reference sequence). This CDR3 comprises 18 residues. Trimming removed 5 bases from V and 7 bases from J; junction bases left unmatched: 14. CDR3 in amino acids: CASSLSIGTGEINSPLHF. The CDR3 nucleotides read TGTGCCAGTAGTTTATCGATCGGGACAGGGGAAATAAATTCACCCCTCCACTTT.

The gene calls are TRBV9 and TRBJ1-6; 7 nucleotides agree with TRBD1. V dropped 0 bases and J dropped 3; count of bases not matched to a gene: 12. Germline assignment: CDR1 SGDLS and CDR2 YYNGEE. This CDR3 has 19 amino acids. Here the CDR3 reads CASSVDPTTGSIYNSPLHF. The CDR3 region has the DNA TGTGCCAGCAGCGTAGACCCGACGACAGGGTCGATCTATAATTCACCCCTCCACTTT.

In DNA, the CDR3 is TGTGCCAGCAGCTTAGAAAGGACAGGGGATTCACCCCTCCACTTT. As protein: CASSLERTGDSPLHF. J is TRBJ1-6 and V is TRBV7-9, with 9 bases that match TRBD1. J was trimmed by 8 bases and V by 1 base; bases with no gene match: 3. CDR3 length equals 15 residues. Germline V gives CDR1 SEHNR, CDR2 FQNEAQ (reference sequence). Together with reference TRBV7-9 and TRBJ1-6, the CDR3 gives the full variable domain: DTGVSQNPRHKITKRGQNVTFRCDPISEHNRLYWYRQTLGQGPEFLTYFQNEAQLEKSRLLSDRFSAERPKGSFSTLEIQRTEQGDSAMYLCASSLERTGDSPLHFGNGTRLTVT.

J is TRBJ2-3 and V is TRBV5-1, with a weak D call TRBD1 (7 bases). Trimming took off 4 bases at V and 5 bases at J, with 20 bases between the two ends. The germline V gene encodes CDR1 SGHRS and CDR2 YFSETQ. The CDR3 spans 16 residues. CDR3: CASSGRTGPEGDTQYF. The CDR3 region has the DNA TGCGCCAGCAGCGGGAGGACAGGCCCAGAGGGAGATACGCAGTATTTT.

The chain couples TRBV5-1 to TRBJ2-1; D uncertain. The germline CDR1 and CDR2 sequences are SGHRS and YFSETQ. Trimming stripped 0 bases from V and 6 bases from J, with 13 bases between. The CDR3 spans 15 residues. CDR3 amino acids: CASSLESAGANEQFF. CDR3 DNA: TGCGCCAGCAGCTTGGAGTCAGCCGGAGCCAATGAGCAGTTCTTC.

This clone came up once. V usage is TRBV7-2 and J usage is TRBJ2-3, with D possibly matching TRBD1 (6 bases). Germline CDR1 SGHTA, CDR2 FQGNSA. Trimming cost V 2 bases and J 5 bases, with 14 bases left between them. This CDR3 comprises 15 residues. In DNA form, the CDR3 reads TGTGCCAGCAGCTTACAGGGGAGTGTTGGAGATACGCAGTATTTT. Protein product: CASSLQGSVGDTQYF.

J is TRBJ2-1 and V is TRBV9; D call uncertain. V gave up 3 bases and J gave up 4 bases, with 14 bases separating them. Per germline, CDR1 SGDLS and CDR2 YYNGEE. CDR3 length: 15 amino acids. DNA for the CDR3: TGTGCCAGCAGCGGCACCACGACAATTTACAATGAGCAGTTCTTC. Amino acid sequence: CASSGTTTIYNEQFF.

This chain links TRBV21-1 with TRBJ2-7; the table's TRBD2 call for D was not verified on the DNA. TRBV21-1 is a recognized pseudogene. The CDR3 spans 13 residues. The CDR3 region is CASIRTGGYEQYF. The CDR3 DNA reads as TGTGCCAGCATCCGGACGGGGGGCTACGAGCAGTACTTC.

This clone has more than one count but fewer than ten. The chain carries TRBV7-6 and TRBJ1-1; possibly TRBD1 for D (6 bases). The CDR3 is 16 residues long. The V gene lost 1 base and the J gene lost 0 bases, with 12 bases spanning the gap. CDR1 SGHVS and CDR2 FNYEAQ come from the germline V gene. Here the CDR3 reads CASSLGHRAMNTEAFF. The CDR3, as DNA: TGTGCCAGCAGCTTAGGCCACAGGGCCATGAACACTGAAGCTTTCTTT.

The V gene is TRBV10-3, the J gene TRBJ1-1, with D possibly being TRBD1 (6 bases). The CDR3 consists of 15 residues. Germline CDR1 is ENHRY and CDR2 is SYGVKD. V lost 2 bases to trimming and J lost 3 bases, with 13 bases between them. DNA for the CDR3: TGTGCCATCAGTGAGGACCAGGGGATGTACACTGAAGCTTTCTTT. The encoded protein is CAISEDQGMYTEAFF.

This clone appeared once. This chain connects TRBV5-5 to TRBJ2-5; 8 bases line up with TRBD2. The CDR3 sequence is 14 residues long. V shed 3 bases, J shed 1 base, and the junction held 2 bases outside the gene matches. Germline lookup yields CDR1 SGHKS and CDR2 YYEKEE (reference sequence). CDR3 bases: TGTGCCAGCAGCTCCCTAGCGGGCCAAGAGACCCAGTACTTC. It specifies CASSSLAGQETQYF.

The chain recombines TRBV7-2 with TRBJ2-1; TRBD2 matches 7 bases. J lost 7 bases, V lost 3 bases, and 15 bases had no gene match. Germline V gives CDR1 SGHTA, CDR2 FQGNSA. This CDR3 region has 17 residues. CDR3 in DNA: TGTGCCAGCAGCTTTAGAGGGGCCGCGGGGGTTGGTAATGAGCAGTTCTTC. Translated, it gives CASSFRGAAGVGNEQFF.

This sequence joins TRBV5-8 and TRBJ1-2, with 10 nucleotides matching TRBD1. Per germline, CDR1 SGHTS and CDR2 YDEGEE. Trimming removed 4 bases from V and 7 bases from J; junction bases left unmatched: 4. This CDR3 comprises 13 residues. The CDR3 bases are TGTGCCAGCAGCCCCGACAGGGGGCTTGGCTACACCTTC. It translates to CASSPDRGLGYTF.

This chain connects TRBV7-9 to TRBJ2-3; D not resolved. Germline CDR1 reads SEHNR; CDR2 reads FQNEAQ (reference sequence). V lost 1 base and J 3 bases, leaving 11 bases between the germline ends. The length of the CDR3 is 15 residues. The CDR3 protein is CASSLGLERTDTQYF. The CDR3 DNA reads TGTGCCAGCAGCTTAGGTCTGGAGAGGACAGATACGCAGTATTTT.

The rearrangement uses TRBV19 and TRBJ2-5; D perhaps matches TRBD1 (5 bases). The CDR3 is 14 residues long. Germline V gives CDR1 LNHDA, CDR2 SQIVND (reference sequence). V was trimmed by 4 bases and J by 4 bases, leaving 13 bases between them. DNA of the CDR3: TGTGCCAGTAGTACCCAGGGTAGGGCAGAGACCCAGTACTTC. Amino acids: CASSTQGRAETQYF.

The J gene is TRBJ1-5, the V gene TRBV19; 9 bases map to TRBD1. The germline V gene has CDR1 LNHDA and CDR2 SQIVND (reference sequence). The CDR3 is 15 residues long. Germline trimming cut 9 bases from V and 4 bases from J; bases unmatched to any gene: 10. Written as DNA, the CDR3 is TGTGCCAGCCTCGACAGGGGGATTCGAAATCAGCCCCAGCATTTT. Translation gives CASLDRGIRNQPQHF.

CDR3 sequence reads: CASSIVTSAGEQFF. The CDR3 DNA reads as TGTGCCAGTAGTATAGTTACTAGCGCGGGTGAGCAGTTCTTC. The chain uses TRBV19 and TRBJ2-1; TRBD2 matches at 7 bases. This CDR3 spans 14 amino acids. J gave up 9 bases and V 1 base, and 6 bases lay outside the gene matches. The germline CDR1 and CDR2 sequences are LNHDA and SQIVND (reference sequence).

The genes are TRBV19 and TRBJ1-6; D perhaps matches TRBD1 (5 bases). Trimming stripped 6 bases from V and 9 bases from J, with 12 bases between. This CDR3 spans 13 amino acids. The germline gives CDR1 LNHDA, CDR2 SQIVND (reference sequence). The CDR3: CASREGTSSPLHF. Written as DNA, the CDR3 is TGTGCCAGTAGGGAGGGGACGAGTTCACCCCTCCACTTT.

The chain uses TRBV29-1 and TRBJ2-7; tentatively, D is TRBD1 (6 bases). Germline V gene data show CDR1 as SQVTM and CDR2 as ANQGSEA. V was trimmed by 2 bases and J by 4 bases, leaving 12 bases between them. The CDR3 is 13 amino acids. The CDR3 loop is CSVEMGAGYEQYF. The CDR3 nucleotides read TGCAGCGTTGAAATGGGGGCGGGTTACGAGCAGTACTTC.

The CDR3, as DNA: TGTGCCAGCAGCTCTCAATCGACCGGGACAGGGGCTGGAAACACCATATATTTT. Translation: CASSSQSTGTGAGNTIYF. V is TRBV13 and J is TRBJ1-3, with 10 bases matching TRBD1. This CDR3 contains 18 residues. In germline, CDR1 is PRHDT, CDR2 FYEKMQ (reference sequence). The trim removed 4 bases at V and 2 bases at J, leaving 11 bases unmatched.

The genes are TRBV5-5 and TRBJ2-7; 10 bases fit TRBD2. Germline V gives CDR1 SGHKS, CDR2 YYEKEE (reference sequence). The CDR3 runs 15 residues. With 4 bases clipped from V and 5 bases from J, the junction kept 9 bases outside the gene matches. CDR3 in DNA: TGTGCCAGCAGCCGACCGGGACTAGCGCGTAACGAGCAGTACTTC. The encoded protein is CASSRPGLARNEQYF.

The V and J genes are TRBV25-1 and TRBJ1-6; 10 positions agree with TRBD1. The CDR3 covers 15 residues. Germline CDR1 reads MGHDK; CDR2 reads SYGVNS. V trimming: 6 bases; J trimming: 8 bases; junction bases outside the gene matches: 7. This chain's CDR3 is CASRMDRGGDSPLHF. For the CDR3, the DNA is TGTGCCAGCAGGATGGACAGGGGGGGAGATTCACCCCTCCACTTT. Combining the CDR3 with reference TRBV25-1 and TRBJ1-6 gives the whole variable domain EADIYQTPRYLVIGTGKKITLECSQTMGHDKMYWYQQDPGMELHLIHYSYGVNSTEKGDLSSESTVSRIRTEHFPLTLESARPSHTSQYLCASRMDRGGDSPLHFGNGTRLTVT.

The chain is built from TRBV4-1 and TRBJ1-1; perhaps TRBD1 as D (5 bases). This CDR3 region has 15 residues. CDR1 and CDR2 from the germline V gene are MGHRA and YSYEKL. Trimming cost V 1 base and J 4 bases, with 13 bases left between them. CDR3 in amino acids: CASSQGRGRGTEAFF. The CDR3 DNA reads TGCGCCAGCAGCCAAGGGAGGGGCCGGGGCACTGAAGCTTTCTTT.

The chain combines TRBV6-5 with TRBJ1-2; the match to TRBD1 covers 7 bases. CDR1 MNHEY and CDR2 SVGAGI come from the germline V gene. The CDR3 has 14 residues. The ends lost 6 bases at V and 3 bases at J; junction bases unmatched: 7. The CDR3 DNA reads TGTGCCAGCAGGACCGACAGGGCCGACTATGGCTACACCTTC. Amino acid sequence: CASRTDRADYGYTF.

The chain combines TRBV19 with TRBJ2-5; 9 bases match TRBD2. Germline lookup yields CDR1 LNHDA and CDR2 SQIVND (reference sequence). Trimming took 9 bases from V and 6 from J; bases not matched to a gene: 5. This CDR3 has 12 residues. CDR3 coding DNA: TGTGCCAGCTCGGGGACTAGCCAGACCCAGTACTTC. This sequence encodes CASSGTSQTQYF.